The present T cell receptor beta chain was sequenced within a study of beta chain features in type 1 diabetes. The V and J ends lost 7 bases and 5 bases respectively, with 11 bases between them. From germline, CDR1 is MNHNS and CDR2 SASEGT. The CDR3 has 13 residues. Sorted populations all had greater than 98% purity. Study findings and constraints: In all four CD4+ subsets, TCRB CDR3 length was significantly, moderately reduced in type 1 diabetes. Type 1 diabetes patients had VDJ junctions that carried fewer insertions and more deletions.

The investigators reverse transcribed all of the isolated RNA, so they sequenced expressed TCRB transcripts. Profiling relied on immunoSEQ multiplex PCR, and the TCRdb table lists in-frame clones only, not all of them. The sample shows hundreds of thousands of clones, around a sixth of them seen only once. In the case of this clone: Its specificity is unknown.

The source material was naive CD4+ T cells from blood. The rearrangement links TRBV6-1 to TRBJ1-4; D is ambiguous. The receptor's source is a man younger than 35 in good health. CDR3 DNA: TGTGCCAGCACCGACGGGAGGAATGAAAAACTGTTTTTT. It is translated as CASTDGRNEKLFF.